What follows are 21 T cell receptor beta chains derived from one specimen sequenced in a study of shared clonotypes between healthy human individuals. The data were produced by immunoSEQ multiplex PCR, yet TCRdb's version contains in-frame clones alone and is incomplete. The data contain about 640,000 clones, about two thirds of them singletons. Input material: memory CD4+ T cells sorted from blood. As to subset: CD45RA-negative fraction. The receptors here all came from a woman aged 25 to 45 in good health.

The chain uses TRBV27 and TRBJ2-7; D may be TRBD1 (6 bases). The length of the CDR3 is 15 residues. Germline V gives CDR1 MNHEY, CDR2 SMNVEV (reference sequence). V lost 4 bases to trimming and J lost 2 bases, with 15 bases between them. The CDR3 sequence: CASSSTGSPPYEQYF. In DNA form, the CDR3 reads TGTGCCAGCAGTTCAACAGGGTCACCGCCCTACGAGCAGTACTTC.

DNA of the CDR3: TGCGCCAGCAGCTCTGGACCCGGGGGCGAGCAGTACTTC. This sequence encodes CASSSGPGGEQYF. The rearrangement joins TRBV5-1 to TRBJ2-7; possibly TRBD2 for D (6 bases). The CDR3 is 13 amino acids. Trimming took off 3 bases at V and 6 bases at J, with 13 bases between the two ends. The germline CDR1 and CDR2 sequences are SGHRS and YFSETQ.

The chain combines TRBV11-2 with TRBJ2-3; maybe TRBD2 (5 bases). This CDR3 contains 17 residues. V was shortened by 1 base and J by 2 bases, with 16 bases between the two germline ends. Germline assignment: CDR1 SGHAT and CDR2 FQNNGV. This CDR3 reads CASSLGSSGAYTDTQYF. CDR3 nucleotides: TGTGCCAGCAGCTTAGGGTCAAGCGGAGCTTACACAGATACGCAGTATTTT. The full variable domain, its missing parts supplied by reference TRBV11-2 and TRBJ2-3, is EAGVAQSPRYKIIEKRQSVAFWCNPISGHATLYWYQQILGQGPKLLIQFQNNGVVDDSQLPKDRFSAERLKGVDSTLKIQPAKLEDSAVYLCASSLGSSGAYTDTQYFGPGTRLTVL.

The chain recombines TRBV7-2 with TRBJ1-4, with D hard to call. The CDR3 runs 15 residues. Germline loops: CDR1 SGHTA, CDR2 FQGNSA. The V end lost 2 bases, the J end lost 5 bases, and 12 bases lay between the germline ends. CDR3 amino acids: CASSLFAGPNEKLFF. In nucleotides, the CDR3 is TGTGCCAGCAGCTTATTTGCAGGACCCAATGAAAAACTGTTTTTT. The full variable domain, completed using reference TRBV7-2 and TRBJ1-4, is GAGVSQSPSNKVTEKGKDVELRCDPISGHTALYWYRQSLGQGLEFLIYFQGNSAPDKSGLPSDRFSAERTGGSVSTLTIQRTQQEDSAVYLCASSLFAGPNEKLFFGSGTQLSVL.

This sequence joins TRBV28 and TRBJ1-1, with 7 bases that match TRBD1. Germline loops: CDR1 MDHEN, CDR2 SYDVKM. This CDR3 has 17 amino acids. The V and J ends lost 1 base and 1 base, in that order; junction bases with no gene match: 9. The CDR3 protein is CASSLLGRDRPNTEAFF. The DNA of the CDR3 is TGTGCCAGCAGTTTATTGGGGCGGGACAGACCGAACACTGAAGCTTTCTTT.

V and J are TRBV4-1 and TRBJ2-1; 8 bases agree with TRBD2. The germline V gene encodes CDR1 MGHRA and CDR2 YSYEKL. With V trimmed by 2 bases and J by 3 bases, 3 bases remained unmatched. The CDR3 has 15 residues. CDR3 sequence reads: CASSQQSGGYNEQFF. CDR3 coding DNA: TGCGCCAGCAGCCAACAAAGCGGGGGCTACAATGAGCAGTTCTTC.

This clone was observed a handful of times. The V call is TRBV18, the J call TRBJ1-2; 9 bases line up with TRBD1. The CDR3 is 15 amino acids. From germline, CDR1 is KGHSH and CDR2 LQKENI. V shed 0 bases, J shed 5 bases, and the junction held 4 bases outside the gene matches. CDR3 coding DNA: TGTGCCAGCTCACCACCCCTAGACAGGGGGTATGGCTACACCTTC. This codes for CASSPPLDRGYGYTF. Full variable domain (rest looked up from reference TRBV18 and TRBJ1-2): NAGVMQNPRHLVRRRGQEARLRCSPMKGHSHVYWYRQLPEEGLKFMVYLQKENIIDESGMPKERFSAEFPKEGPSILRIQQVVRGDSAAYFCASSPPLDRGYGYTFGSGTRLTVV.

The rearrangement links TRBV27 to TRBJ1-2, with D possibly matching TRBD1 (6 bases). Germline values: CDR1 MNHEY, CDR2 SMNVEV (reference sequence). The V end lost 5 bases, the J end lost 3 bases, and 13 bases lay between the germline ends. CDR3 length: 14 residues. The CDR3 here is CASSGRGVDYGYTF. CDR3 nucleotide sequence: TGTGCCAGCAGTGGAAGGGGGGTGGACTATGGCTACACCTTC.

J is TRBJ2-1 and V is TRBV18; 11 nucleotides agree with TRBD1. Germline-derived CDR1 and CDR2 are KGHSH and LQKENI. The V segment lost 4 bases and the J segment 7 bases; nucleotides outside the gene matches: 6. This CDR3 is 15 amino acids long. The CDR3 sequence is CASSLRDRGRNEQFF. The CDR3 nucleotides are TGTGCCAGCTCACTCCGGGACAGGGGGAGAAATGAGCAGTTCTTC.

The V gene is TRBV27, the J gene TRBJ1-2; a possible D gene is TRBD1 (5 bases). CDR1 MNHEY and CDR2 SMNVEV come from the germline V gene (reference sequence). This CDR3 has 12 residues. Between the trimmed V and J ends, which lost 3 bases and 5 bases, there was a span of 7 bases. CDR3 in amino acids: CASSFRGYGYTF. The CDR3 nucleotides read TGTGCCAGCAGTTTTAGGGGATATGGCTACACCTTC.

In this sample, this clone turned up many times. V usage is TRBV9 and J usage is TRBJ2-1, with D perhaps TRBD1 (5 bases). V was trimmed by 0 bases and J by 9 bases, leaving 10 bases between them. Germline CDR1 reads SGDLS; CDR2 reads YYNGEE. The CDR3 sequence is 13 residues long. The CDR3 DNA reads TGTGCCAGCAGCGTAGCGCAGGGCGGTGAGCAGTTCTTC. Its protein is CASSVAQGGEQFF.

The sample holds many counts of this clone. The genes are TRBV28 and TRBJ1-1; TRBD1 matches at 10 bases. After removal of 6 bases from V and 4 bases from J, the junction contained 5 bases not matched to a gene. Germline CDR1 is MDHEN and CDR2 is SYDVKM. CDR3 length equals 14 residues. The CDR3 coding sequence is TGTGCCAGCAGGCCGGGACAGGGGACCACTGAAGCTTTCTTT. It specifies CASRPGQGTTEAFF.

The chain uses TRBV28 and TRBJ1-1; D not resolved. CDR1 and CDR2 from the germline V gene are MDHEN and SYDVKM. CDR3 length equals 13 residues. Trimming took 1 base from V and 9 from J, leaving 12 bases between them. This CDR3 reads CASSLSGLGQAFF. The CDR3 DNA reads as TGTGCCAGCAGTTTATCGGGTCTGGGTCAAGCTTTCTTT.

This chain uses TRBV7-9 with TRBJ2-1; D might be TRBD1 (6 bases). The V end lost 5 bases, the J end lost 4 bases, and 18 bases lay between the germline ends. The CDR3 sequence is 16 residues long. The germline CDR1 and CDR2 sequences are SEHNR and FQNEAQ (reference sequence). CDR3 sequence: CASSLKEVGQYNEQFF. CDR3 DNA: TGTGCCAGCAGCCTAAAGGAGGTAGGACAGTACAATGAGCAGTTCTTC.

The V call is TRBV5-4, the J call TRBJ1-2; 7 positions agree with TRBD1. Unmatched junction bases numbered 6, after V lost 4 bases and J lost 0 bases. CDR1 SGHNT and CDR2 YYREEE come from the germline V gene (reference sequence). The CDR3 has 15 residues. CDR3 sequence reads: CASSPRQGANYGYTF. CDR3 nucleotides: TGTGCCAGCAGCCCCAGGCAGGGGGCTAACTATGGCTACACCTTC.

This chain links TRBV30 with TRBJ2-2; D gene unclear. CDR3 length: 14 amino acids. Germline-derived CDR1 and CDR2 are GTSNPN and SVGIG (reference sequence). V gave up 0 bases and J gave up 3 bases, with 8 bases separating them. The CDR3 is CAWSVLAYTGELFF. CDR3 DNA: TGTGCCTGGAGTGTACTTGCTTACACCGGGGAGCTGTTTTTT.

This clone was counted between two and nine times. The same CDR3 also results from other DNA sequences found in this sample. This chain connects TRBV5-1 to TRBJ2-1, with 10 nucleotides matching TRBD2. CDR3 length: 14 amino acids. Germline V gives CDR1 SGHRS, CDR2 YFSETQ. The J segment lost 4 bases and the V segment lost 4 bases, leaving 2 bases of the junction unmatched. CDR3 protein: CASSIAGGYNEQFF. The CDR3 DNA sequence: TGCGCCAGCAGCATAGCGGGAGGATACAATGAGCAGTTCTTC.

This chain joins TRBV19 and TRBJ1-4, with D uncertain. CDR1 and CDR2 (germline): LNHDA, SQIVND (reference sequence). The length of the CDR3 is 14 residues. V lost 8 bases, J lost 8 bases, and 18 bases lay in between. CDR3 region: CASGSSSVREKLFF. DNA for the CDR3: TGTGCCAGTGGCAGTTCCTCTGTCCGGGAAAAACTGTTTTTT.

This clone showed up just a few times. The chain couples TRBV5-1 to TRBJ1-1, with a weak D call TRBD1 (6 bases). The CDR3 spans 17 residues. Looked up from germline, CDR1 is SGHRS and CDR2 is YFSETQ. V lost 4 bases and J 0 bases, leaving 19 bases between the germline ends. This chain's CDR3 is CASSRGRQGTMNTEAFF. The CDR3 DNA sequence: TGCGCCAGCAGCCGAGGCAGGCAGGGGACAATGAACACTGAAGCTTTCTTT.

A single count supports this clone. CDR3 sequence reads: CASSLRQINQPQHF. The CDR3 coding sequence is TGTGCCAGCAGTTTACGGCAGATCAATCAGCCCCAGCATTTT. The chain joins TRBV28 to TRBJ1-5; no clear D gene. The CDR3 has 14 residues. The germline V and J ends were trimmed by 2 bases and 3 bases, with 8 bases remaining between them. Germline CDR1 MDHEN, CDR2 SYDVKM.

V and J are TRBV28 and TRBJ1-5, with TRBD1 as a possible D gene (5 bases). Germline V gene data show CDR1 as MDHEN and CDR2 as SYDVKM. V was trimmed by 3 bases and J by 9 bases, leaving 15 bases between them. The CDR3 spans 14 residues. CDR3 nucleotides: TGTGCCAGCAGTTTCAGGACACACCATTCGCCCCAGCATTTT. Residues: CASSFRTHHSPQHF.